These 2 T cell receptor beta chains originate from one sample sequenced in a study of blood T cells in healthy people across ages (dated by TCRdb to between 2015 and 2017). Library creation used 5' RACE. Instrument used: Illumina HiSeq 2500. A second PCR of roughly 6 to 12 cycles was performed with a sample-barcoded 5' primer and a J-beta primer mix. TCRdb ran its own pipeline on the public reads, namely fastp trimming at Q25 and MiXCR clone calling, and kept in-frame beta chains. Identical CDR3 protein sequences are pooled into one entry, listed with their most common genes and DNA. Present in this sample are 1.6 million or so distinct CDR3 sequences, about 35% of which were seen just once. Approximately 10% of the sample lies in the top ten. Sequenced material: blood. Receptor source: a woman in her twenties or thirties in good health.

This clonotype occurred once. The chain couples TRBV28 to TRBJ1-2; D possibly corresponds to TRBD1 (5 bases). The CDR3 is 12 residues long. Trimming cost V 6 bases and J 4 bases, with 9 bases left between them. CDR1 MDHEN and CDR2 SYDVKM come from the germline V gene. The CDR3 region is CASRGGIYGYTF. The CDR3 nucleotides read TGTGCCAGCAGGGGGGGAATCTATGGCTACACCTTC.

This clonotype occurred a few times. This chain connects TRBV6-1 to TRBJ1-5; D unclear. The CDR3 sequence is 18 residues long. Trimming took 6 bases from V and 0 from J, leaving 21 bases between them. In germline, CDR1 is MNHNS, CDR2 SASEGT. CDR3 DNA: TGTGCCAGCAGCGACGTATACTTACGTGGGTATAGCAATCAGCCCCAGCATTTT. Protein sequence: CASSDVYLRGYSNQPQHF.